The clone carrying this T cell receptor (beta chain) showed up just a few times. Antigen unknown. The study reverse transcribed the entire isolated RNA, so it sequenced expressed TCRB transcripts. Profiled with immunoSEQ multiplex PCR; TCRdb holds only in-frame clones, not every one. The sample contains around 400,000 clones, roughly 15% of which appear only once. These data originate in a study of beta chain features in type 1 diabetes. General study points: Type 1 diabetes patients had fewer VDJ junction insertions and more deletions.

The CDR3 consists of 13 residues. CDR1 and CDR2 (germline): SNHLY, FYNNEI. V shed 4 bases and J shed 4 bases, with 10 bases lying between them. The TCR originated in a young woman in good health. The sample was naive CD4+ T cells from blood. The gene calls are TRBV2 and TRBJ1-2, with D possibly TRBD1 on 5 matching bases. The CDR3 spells CASSVTAPYGYTF. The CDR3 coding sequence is TGTGCCAGCAGTGTGACAGCCCCCTATGGCTACACCTTC.